Presented here are 30 T cell receptor beta chains from one specimen sequenced in a study of monozygotic twins with inflammatory bowel disease (dated by TCRdb to 2018 to 2020). The library was made by 5' RACE. This sample was sequenced with an Illumina HiSeq 2500. TCRdb reprocessed the reads into one record per CDR3 protein sequence, lacking DNA. The record for this sample contains fewer than 550,000 distinct CDR3 sequences. In total, the top ten clones hold 2% to 3% of the sample. Sequenced: blood. The receptors derive from a human donor with ulcerative colitis or Crohn's disease, or a healthy co-twin of an affected twin (not recorded which).

V is TRBV18 and J is TRBJ2-5; the TCRdb D gene call, TRBD1, has no DNA to confirm it. Germline CDR1 reads KGHSH; CDR2 reads LQKENI. The CDR3 sequence is 16 residues long. The CDR3: CASSPDSGTTKETQYF. The full variable domain, completed using reference TRBV18 and TRBJ2-5, is NAGVMQNPRHLVRRRGQEARLRCSPMKGHSHVYWYRQLPEEGLKFMVYLQKENIIDESGMPKERFSAEFPKEGPSILRIQQVVRGDSAAYFCASSPDSGTTKETQYFGPGTRLLVL.

The chain couples TRBV7-2 to TRBJ1-5. The CDR3 loop spans 13 amino acids. Germline CDR1 reads SGHTA; CDR2 reads FQGNSA. The CDR3 sequence: CASSQYSNQPQHF.

The chain uses TRBV7-3 and TRBJ2-1; TCRdb's D call of TRBD2 is untestable without DNA. The CDR3 runs to 15 residues. Germline CDR1 is SGHTA and CDR2 is FQGTGA. This CDR3 is CADGGAPGAYNEQFF.

This chain uses TRBV5-6 with TRBJ1-1. The CDR3 has 15 amino acids. Germline CDR1 and CDR2: SGHDT and YYEEEE. The chain's CDR3 is CASSLAGSLNTEAFF.

The genes are TRBV28 and TRBJ2-5; TCRdb selects TRBD2, and the lack of DNA leaves this call unchecked. The CDR3 consists of 13 residues. CDR1 MDHEN and CDR2 SYDVKM come from the germline V gene. The CDR3 here is CASSQVPAGTQYF. Full variable domain (outside the CDR3, taken from reference TRBV28 and TRBJ2-5): DVKVTQSSRYLVKRTGEKVFLECVQDMDHENMFWYRQDPGLGLRLIYFSYDVKMKEKGDIPEGYSVSREKKERFSLILESASTNQTSMYLCASSQVPAGTQYFGPGTRLLVL.

The chain employs TRBV5-6 and TRBJ1-1; the TCRdb D gene call, TRBD1, has no DNA to confirm it. CDR3 length: 13 residues. Germline V lookup: CDR1 SGHDT, CDR2 YYEEEE. The CDR3 reads CASSYVSGPEAFF.

This chain uses TRBV5-1 with TRBJ1-1. The CDR3 extends over 15 amino acids. Germline CDR1 is SGHRS and CDR2 is YFSETQ. The CDR3 region is CASRMAVGVPTEAFF. Drawing the rest from reference TRBV5-1 and TRBJ1-1, the complete variable domain is KAGVTQTPRYLIKTRGQQVTLSCSPISGHRSVSWYQQTPGQGLQFLFEYFSETQRNKGNFPGRFSGRQFSNSRSEMNVSTLELGDSALYLCASRMAVGVPTEAFFGQGTRLTVV.

The genes are TRBV7-9 and TRBJ1-2; checking the TCRdb D call of TRBD1 is not possible without DNA. The CDR3 is 17 residues long. From germline, CDR1 is SEHNR and CDR2 FQNEAQ (reference sequence). The CDR3 loop is CASSSPLTGAGGYGYTF.

The J gene is TRBJ2-3, the V gene TRBV7-2. The CDR3 sequence is 14 residues long. Germline V gene lookup returns CDR1 SGHTA and CDR2 FQGNSA. The chain's CDR3 is CASSLYRSTDTQYF.

The genes are TRBV7-2 and TRBJ2-7. The germline gives CDR1 SGHTA, CDR2 FQGNSA. This CDR3 has 11 residues. CDR3 protein: CASTNAYEQYF. Using reference TRBV7-2 and TRBJ2-7 for the parts outside the CDR3, the full variable domain is GAGVSQSPSNKVTEKGKDVELRCDPISGHTALYWYRQSLGQGLEFLIYFQGNSAPDKSGLPSDRFSAERTGGSVSTLTIQRTQQEDSAVYLCASTNAYEQYFGPGTRLTVT.

The chain has TRBV7-8 and TRBJ1-5; TCRdb outputs TRBD1, but without DNA this stays unchecked. CDR3 size: 16 residues. The germline V gene has CDR1 SGHVS and CDR2 FQNEAQ. CDR3 region: CASSIRDRSSNQPQHF. Combining the CDR3 with reference TRBV7-8 and TRBJ1-5 gives the whole variable domain GAGVSQSPRYKVAKRGQDVALRCDPISGHVSLFWYQQALGQGPEFLTYFQNEAQLDKSGLPSDRFFAERPEGSVSTLKIQRTQQEDSAVYLCASSIRDRSSNQPQHFGDGTRLSIL.

V is TRBV7-9 and J is TRBJ2-3; checking the TCRdb D call of TRBD2 is not possible without DNA. Germline CDR1 is SEHNR and CDR2 is FQNEAQ (reference sequence). The CDR3 contains 15 residues. The CDR3 spells CASSNSGGPSDTQYF.

The V gene is TRBV27, the J gene TRBJ2-1. This CDR3 has 15 residues. Germline loops: CDR1 MNHEY, CDR2 SMNVEV (reference sequence). The CDR3 sequence is CASSWDRGSYNEQFF.

V gene TRBV20-1 combines with J gene TRBJ2-5. The CDR3 loop spans 13 amino acids. Per the germline V gene, CDR1 is DFQATT and CDR2 is SNEGSKA (reference sequence). This chain's CDR3 is CSASVGLRSTQYF.

The chain has TRBV24-1 and TRBJ2-7; checking the TCRdb D call of TRBD1 is not possible without DNA. Germline CDR1 reads KGHDR; CDR2 reads SFDVKD. The CDR3 has 18 residues. The CDR3 is CATSDCCTGARTSDEQYF.

CDR3 loop: CASSEPGHLWEQYF. The chain joins TRBV6-1 to TRBJ2-7; absent DNA, TCRdb's TRBD1 call cannot be checked. The V gene's germline CDR1 is MNHNS and CDR2 SASEGT. There are 14 residues in the CDR3.

This chain uses TRBV12-3 or TRBV12-4 with TRBJ2-7; there is no DNA to check the TCRdb D call of TRBD1. The CDR3 runs 14 residues. The CDR3 is CASNLGGPAYEQYF.

The CDR3 protein is CASSSTGGDYEQYF. This chain joins TRBV5-6 and TRBJ2-7; TCRdb proposes TRBD1, but this gene call is untestable without DNA. The CDR3 has 14 amino acids. Per the germline V gene, CDR1 is SGHDT and CDR2 is YYEEEE.

This sequence joins TRBV5-1 and TRBJ2-5; checking the TCRdb D call of TRBD1 is not possible without DNA. CDR1 and CDR2 (germline): SGHRS, YFSETQ. CDR3 length: 15 amino acids. The CDR3: CASSLGQGASETQYF.

The chain couples TRBV5-5 to TRBJ2-7; TCRdb indicates TRBD2, and absent DNA this call remains unverified. The CDR3 runs to 14 residues. Germline loops: CDR1 SGHKS, CDR2 YYEKEE (reference sequence). The CDR3 spells CASSLVWSPYEQYF.

The rearrangement links TRBV10-3 to TRBJ2-2; the TCRdb call, TRBD2, lacks DNA for checking. CDR3 size: 16 residues. Germline CDR1 and CDR2: ENHRY and SYGVKD. CDR3 sequence reads: CATSRTSGRAIGELFF.

This rearrangement joins TRBV25-1 to TRBJ1-6; as DNA is missing, the TRBD1 call by TCRdb cannot be tested. CDR1 MGHDK and CDR2 SYGVNS come from the germline V gene. The CDR3 totals 12 residues. CDR3 in amino acids: CASSVTGGTLHF.

V gene TRBV5-5 combines with J gene TRBJ2-1; TCRdb selects TRBD1, and the lack of DNA leaves this call unchecked. This CDR3 comprises 16 residues. Germline values: CDR1 SGHKS, CDR2 YYEKEE (reference sequence). The CDR3: CASSLLGGSSYNEQFF.

V usage is TRBV4-3 and J usage is TRBJ2-5; with no DNA, the TCRdb D assignment of TRBD2 cannot be verified. CDR1 is LGHNA, CDR2 YSLEER, per germline. CDR3 length equals 15 residues. The CDR3 reads CASSQGTTIQETQYF.

The chain carries TRBV6-1 and TRBJ2-1; the TCRdb call, TRBD1, lacks DNA for checking. The CDR3 totals 16 residues. Germline V CDR1 and CDR2: MNHNS, SASEGT. Here the CDR3 reads CASSERSGRVWGEQFF.

The CDR3 region is CAWSAGGGELFF. This chain links TRBV30 with TRBJ2-2. This CDR3 is 12 amino acids long. In germline, CDR1 is GTSNPN, CDR2 SVGIG (reference sequence).

The V gene is TRBV5-4, the J gene TRBJ2-7; TCRdb's D call, TRBD2, is unchecked because there is no DNA. Germline-derived CDR1 and CDR2 are SGHNT and YYREEE (reference sequence). The CDR3 is 18 amino acids. The CDR3 here is CASSLGKRGGLSSYEQYF.

The rearrangement joins TRBV7-9 to TRBJ1-1; TCRdb names TRBD1, which stays unverified in the absence of DNA. CDR1 and CDR2 from the germline V gene are SEHNR and FQNEAQ (reference sequence). This CDR3 has 15 residues. The CDR3: CASTPFRDSRSEAFF.

The J gene is TRBJ2-7, the V gene TRBV3-1; TCRdb reports TRBD2, a call that lacks DNA to check it against. Germline V gene sequence: CDR1 LGHDT, CDR2 YNNKEL (reference sequence). The CDR3 length is 12 residues. The CDR3 sequence is CATSTRGNEQYF.

The rearrangement links TRBV18 to TRBJ1-5. The CDR3 loop spans 13 amino acids. CDR1 and CDR2 (germline): KGHSH, LQKENI. CDR3 sequence reads: CASSEILDQPQHF. The complete variable domain, with remaining parts taken from reference TRBV18 and TRBJ1-5, reads NAGVMQNPRHLVRRRGQEARLRCSPMKGHSHVYWYRQLPEEGLKFMVYLQKENIIDESGMPKERFSAEFPKEGPSILRIQQVVRGDSAAYFCASSEILDQPQHFGDGTRLSIL.